Following are 19 T cell receptor beta chains from one sample sequenced in a study of T cell repertoires in ileal Crohn's disease. The data were produced by immunoSEQ multiplex PCR, yet TCRdb's version contains in-frame clones alone and is incomplete. The sample consists of over 10,000 clones, about 70% of them appearing once. Time point described: neoterminal ileum biopsy at postoperative endoscopy, about 6 months after surgery. Sequenced: ileal tissue. The source of these receptors is an adult with Crohn's disease.

The V gene is TRBV6-6, the J gene TRBJ1-1; 7 bases agree with TRBD1. The CDR3 is 14 residues long. V lost 5 bases and J lost 4; bases outside the gene matches: 7. The germline gives CDR1 MNHNY, CDR2 SVGAGI (reference sequence). CDR3 DNA sequence: TGTGCCAGCAGTCCTACAGGGGTGAGCACTGAAGCTTTCTTT. Residues: CASSPTGVSTEAFF.

This clone occurred a few times. The V gene is TRBV15, the J gene TRBJ2-7; 8 nucleotides agree with TRBD2. CDR1 is LNHNV and CDR2 is YYDKDF in the germline V gene (reference sequence). V gave up 4 bases and J gave up 4 bases; unmatched junction bases: 6. The CDR3 sequence is 14 residues long. CDR3 coding DNA: TGTGCCACCAGCAAAAACCCGGGGGGGTACGAGCAGTACTTC. This sequence encodes CATSKNPGGYEQYF. Full variable domain (rest looked up from reference TRBV15 and TRBJ2-7): DAMVIQNPRYQVTQFGKPVTLSCSQTLNHNVMYWYQQKSSQAPKLLFHYYDKDFNNEADTPDNFQSRRPNTSFCFLDIRSPGLGDTAMYLCATSKNPGGYEQYFGPGTRLTVT.

The chain couples TRBV5-5 to TRBJ2-5, with a possible D match to TRBD2 (5 bases). CDR3 length equals 13 residues. V lost 4 bases to trimming and J lost 5 bases, with 12 bases between them. Looked up from germline, CDR1 is SGHKS and CDR2 is YYEKEE (reference sequence). For the CDR3, the DNA is TGTGCCAGCAGCCGGATTGAGCGGGAGACCCAGTACTTC. Its protein is CASSRIERETQYF.

The chain has TRBV28 and TRBJ1-2, with unresolved D. This CDR3 has 13 residues. Germline CDR1 and CDR2: MDHEN and SYDVKM. V gave up 7 bases and J gave up 7 bases, with 16 bases separating them. CDR3 DNA sequence: TGTGCCAGCACTCCGGCACGGAAAGGTGGCTACACCTTC. Translated: CASTPARKGGYTF.

This clone was recorded a few times. The chain combines TRBV28 with TRBJ1-2; TRBD1 aligns across 7 bases. CDR1 is MDHEN and CDR2 is SYDVKM in the germline V gene. This CDR3 region has 12 residues. Losses at the gene ends were 5 bases for V and 5 bases for J; bases not matched to a gene: 2. The chain's CDR3 is CASSKQGYGYTF. The DNA for the CDR3 is TGTGCCAGCAGTAAACAGGGGTATGGCTACACCTTC.

This sequence joins TRBV14 and TRBJ2-7; D is unresolved. The germline V and J ends were trimmed by 2 bases and 7 bases, with 12 bases remaining between them. Per the germline V gene, CDR1 is SGHDN and CDR2 is FVKESK. The CDR3 contains 13 residues. This CDR3 reads CASSQRWAGEQYF. CDR3 DNA: TGTGCCAGCAGCCAAAGGTGGGCCGGGGAGCAGTACTTC.

The gene calls are TRBV28 and TRBJ1-2; 12 bases are a match to TRBD1. The CDR3 is made up of 15 amino acids. J was trimmed by 8 bases and V by 2 bases; bases with no gene match: 6. Germline CDR1 and CDR2: MDHEN and SYDVKM. In nucleotides, the CDR3 is TGTGCCAGCAGTTTACGGGACAGGGGGCGGGGGGGCTACACCTTC. Translated: CASSLRDRGRGGYTF.

In DNA, the CDR3 is TGTGCCAGCAGCTTAAAGGGTGCCCCCTTCTCCTACAATGAGCAGTTCTTC. Amino acids: CASSLKGAPFSYNEQFF. This chain links TRBV7-2 with TRBJ2-1; unclear D gene. Germline CDR1 SGHTA, CDR2 FQGNSA. This CDR3 contains 17 residues. The V end lost 2 bases, the J end lost 0 bases, and 14 bases lay between the germline ends.

This chain connects TRBV23-1 to TRBJ2-7; D remains unclear. TRBV23-1 belongs to the ORF category, with a function that is uncertain. There are 14 residues in the CDR3. V was shortened by 1 base and J by 3 bases, with 10 bases between the two germline ends. CDR3 sequence reads: CASSQFSGHYEQYF. The DNA of the CDR3 is TGCGCCAGCAGTCAATTTTCCGGCCACTACGAGCAGTACTTC.

The genes are TRBV2 and TRBJ2-2; 11 nucleotides align to TRBD1. The CDR3 runs 15 residues. Looked up from germline, CDR1 is SNHLY and CDR2 is FYNNEI. V was clipped by 5 bases and J by 8 bases; unmatched bases: 7. CDR3 sequence reads: CASSLDRGHGGELFF. The CDR3 nucleotides read TGTGCCAGCAGTTTGGACAGGGGGCACGGAGGGGAGCTGTTTTTT.

The chain employs TRBV28 and TRBJ2-3, with D perhaps TRBD2 (7 bases). This CDR3 contains 15 residues. Germline values: CDR1 MDHEN, CDR2 SYDVKM. Trimming took off 10 bases at V and 5 bases at J, with 22 bases between the two ends. The DNA for the CDR3 is TGTGCCACCACTAAGGGGGGGGGCTCTGTAGATACGCAGTATTTT. Its translation is CATTKGGGSVDTQYF.

The rearrangement joins TRBV27 to TRBJ2-2; D is perhaps TRBD2 (6 bases). This CDR3 has 15 residues. Trimming took off 10 bases at V and 2 bases at J, with 17 bases between the two ends. CDR1 and CDR2 from the germline V gene are MNHEY and SMNVEV (reference sequence). The CDR3 region has the DNA TGTGCCATCCCCTCTCCGGGAGCTAACACCGGGGAGCTGTTTTTT. Translated: CAIPSPGANTGELFF.

The chain is built from TRBV5-1 and TRBJ2-2; TRBD1 agrees at 10 bases. The CDR3 has 18 amino acids. V gave up 1 base and J gave up 6 bases; unmatched junction bases: 12. CDR1 is SGHRS and CDR2 is YFSETQ in the germline V gene. The CDR3 nucleotides are TGCGCCAGCAGCTTGTTCCCTGGGACAGGGGAAAAATCCGGGGAGCTGTTTTTT. Translated, it gives CASSLFPGTGEKSGELFF.

This chain uses TRBV5-8 with TRBJ1-6, with unresolved D. The CDR3 spans 16 residues. With 3 bases removed from V and 3 bases from J, the gap between germline ends came to 13 bases. Germline V lookup: CDR1 SGHTS, CDR2 YDEGEE. The CDR3 DNA reads TGTGCCAGCAGCTCTGGGTCGGTGGACTATAATTCACCCCTCCACTTT. It encodes CASSSGSVDYNSPLHF.

This chain connects TRBV7-2 to TRBJ1-5; D gene unclear. The CDR3 length is 15 residues. The germline gives CDR1 SGHTA, CDR2 FQGNSA. Trimming left V 3 bases short and J 0 bases short, with 9 bases between. The CDR3 loop is CASSFEGNSNQPQHF. For the CDR3, the DNA is TGTGCCAGCAGCTTTGAAGGGAATAGCAATCAGCCCCAGCATTTT.

The chain recombines TRBV29-1 with TRBJ2-6; D is possibly TRBD1 or TRBD2 (5 bases each). Germline-derived CDR1 and CDR2 are SQVTM and ANQGSEA. This CDR3 region has 14 residues. The CDR3 DNA reads TGCGCCGGGACCGCGGAGGCCGGGGCCAACGTCCTGACTTTC. Residues: CAGTAEAGANVLTF.

This chain uses TRBV14 with TRBJ2-3; unclear D gene. Germline V gene data show CDR1 as SGHDN and CDR2 as FVKESK. V dropped 4 bases and J dropped 1 base, with 12 bases sitting between them. The CDR3 totals 15 residues. CDR3 region: CASSLGNHRTDTQYF. CDR3 nucleotides: TGTGCCAGCAGCCTGGGGAATCACCGCACAGATACGCAGTATTTT.

This clone was observed a few times. The V gene is TRBV6-5, the J gene TRBJ1-1; TRBD1 is a possible D gene (6 bases). The CDR3 spans 13 residues. Looked up from germline, CDR1 is MNHEY and CDR2 is SVGAGI. Trimming pared 2 bases from V and 10 bases from J, leaving 14 bases between. The DNA for the CDR3 is TGTGCCAGCAGTTACGGAGACAGGCAAGCAGCTTTCTTT. Amino acid sequence: CASSYGDRQAAFF.

In nucleotides, the CDR3 is TGCAGTGCCTCCAAGGGGGACGAGCAGTACTTC. Translating gives CSASKGDEQYF. The V call is TRBV20-1, the J call TRBJ2-7; tentatively, D is TRBD1 (6 bases). CDR3 length equals 11 residues. CDR1 is DFQATT, CDR2 SNEGSKA, per germline (reference sequence). Trimming left V 6 bases short and J 5 bases short, with 11 bases between.